Following are 12 T cell receptor beta chains from one sample sequenced in a study of cytomegalovirus exposure and HLA in healthy donors. PCR involved 60 Vbeta and 13 Jbeta primers. The table came from immunoSEQ multiplex PCR; TCRdb's copy has only in-frame clones and leaves some out. The profile covers around 190,000 clones, with 70% to 85% appearing a single time and 4% to 4.5% taken by the ten largest. Sequencing input: PBMCs. These TCRs come from a woman aged 25 to 39 in good health and CMV-seropositive.

This clone showed up just once. CDR3 in amino acids: CAWSVGQGAYEQYF. CDR3 coding DNA: TGTGCCTGGAGTGTGGGACAGGGGGCCTACGAGCAGTACTTC. The chain is built from TRBV30 and TRBJ2-7; TRBD1 agrees at 11 bases. The CDR3 contains 14 residues. V lost 0 bases and J lost 2; bases outside the gene matches: 0. Per germline, CDR1 GTSNPN and CDR2 SVGIG (reference sequence). Using reference TRBV30 and TRBJ2-7 for the parts outside the CDR3, the full variable domain is SQTIHQWPATLVQPVGSPLSLECTVEGTSNPNLYWYRQAAGRGLQLLFYSVGIGQISSEVPQNLSASRPQDRQFILSSKKLLLSDSGFYLCAWSVGQGAYEQYFGPGTRLTVT.

J is TRBJ1-3 and V is TRBV18; weak D call: TRBD1 (5 bases). The V end lost 3 bases, the J end lost 0 bases, and 6 bases lay between the germline ends. The CDR3 is made up of 14 amino acids. Looked up from germline, CDR1 is KGHSH and CDR2 is LQKENI. Here the CDR3 DNA reads TGTGCCAGCTCACCTGACAGCTCTGGAAACACCATATATTTT. Translation gives CASSPDSSGNTIYF. The full variable domain, in which reference TRBV18 and TRBJ1-3 provide the parts outside the CDR3, is NAGVMQNPRHLVRRRGQEARLRCSPMKGHSHVYWYRQLPEEGLKFMVYLQKENIIDESGMPKERFSAEFPKEGPSILRIQQVVRGDSAAYFCASSPDSSGNTIYFGEGSWLTVV.

This sequence joins TRBV29-1 and TRBJ2-1; 8 bases line up with TRBD2. Germline values: CDR1 SQVTM, CDR2 ANQGSEA. This CDR3 spans 17 amino acids. Trimming took 4 bases from V and 6 from J; bases not matched to a gene: 17. The CDR3: CSVGGRGRERGSNEQFF. The CDR3 nucleotides read TGCAGCGTTGGGGGCAGGGGAAGGGAGCGGGGGTCCAATGAGCAGTTCTTC.

This chain uses TRBV4-1 with TRBJ2-1; 12 bases map to TRBD2. The length of the CDR3 is 18 residues. Per germline, CDR1 MGHRA and CDR2 YSYEKL. The V gene end was trimmed by 1 base and the J gene end by 6 bases; junction bases not matched to a gene: 10. The CDR3 DNA follows: TGCGCCAGCAGCCAAGGCCCTAGCGGGAGGGTCCTATCCAATGAGCAGTTCTTC. Amino acids: CASSQGPSGRVLSNEQFF.

The rearrangement joins TRBV7-6 to TRBJ2-2; a weak D match, TRBD2 (5 bases). The CDR3 contains 13 residues. The ends were cut back, 0 bases at V and 7 bases at J, with 6 bases in the middle. CDR1 SGHVS and CDR2 FNYEAQ come from the germline V gene. The CDR3 reads CASSLARDGELFF. The CDR3 DNA is TGTGCCAGCAGCTTAGCGAGGGACGGGGAGCTGTTTTTT. The full variable domain, with the rest looked up from reference TRBV7-6 and TRBJ2-2, is GAGVSQSPRYKVTKRGQDVALRCDPISGHVSLYWYRQALGQGPEFLTYFNYEAQQDKSGLPNDRFSAERPEGSISTLTIQRTEQRDSAMYRCASSLARDGELFFGEGSRLTVL.

This rearrangement joins TRBV5-6 to TRBJ2-2, with 7 bases fitting TRBD1. Germline assignment: CDR1 SGHDT and CDR2 YYEEEE. The trim removed 2 bases at V and 7 bases at J, leaving 5 bases unmatched. CDR3 length equals 14 residues. Written as DNA, the CDR3 is TGTGCCAGCAGCTTCACAGGGGCGAGCGGGGAGCTGTTTTTT. It codes for CASSFTGASGELFF.

J is TRBJ1-2 and V is TRBV27, with D possibly matching TRBD1 (6 bases). The CDR3 has 14 amino acids. Germline CDR1 is MNHEY and CDR2 is SMNVEV (reference sequence). V lost 5 bases to trimming and J lost 1 base, with 11 bases between them. CDR3 residues: CASSPNRDNYGYTF. The CDR3 DNA reads TGTGCCAGCAGTCCTAACAGGGATAACTATGGCTACACCTTC.

CDR3 loop: CASRRTGTGAEQYF. The CDR3 bases are TGTGCCAGCAGGCGGACCGGGACAGGGGCCGAGCAGTACTTC. The V gene is TRBV5-5, the J gene TRBJ2-7; 10 bases match TRBD1. With V trimmed by 5 bases and J by 6 bases, 8 bases remained unmatched. Germline-derived CDR1 and CDR2 are SGHKS and YYEKEE (reference sequence). The CDR3 is 14 amino acids.

This clone was picked up a small number of times. The chain employs TRBV18 and TRBJ2-2; the match to TRBD2 covers 9 bases. This CDR3 is built from 15 residues. V shed 2 bases, J shed 5 bases, and the junction held 3 bases outside the gene matches. Looked up from germline, CDR1 is KGHSH and CDR2 is LQKENI. CDR3: CASSPSTSGTGELFF. CDR3 sequence (DNA): TGTGCCAGCTCACCATCGACTAGCGGAACCGGGGAGCTGTTTTTT.

The chain carries TRBV5-6 and TRBJ2-1; 9 bases line up with TRBD1. The CDR3 is 16 residues long. The ends lost 4 bases at V and 4 bases at J; junction bases unmatched: 9. Germline values: CDR1 SGHDT, CDR2 YYEEEE. CDR3 region: CASSGDRAKKYNEQFF. Here the CDR3 DNA reads TGTGCCAGCAGCGGGGACAGGGCAAAAAAATACAATGAGCAGTTCTTC.

This clone appeared once. The genes are TRBV25-1 and TRBJ2-7; TRBD1 matches at 8 bases. In germline, CDR1 is MGHDK, CDR2 SYGVNS. Trimming cost V 7 bases and J 7 bases; bases outside gene matches: 6. The CDR3 length is 12 residues. The CDR3 sequence is CASIGTGKEQYF. CDR3 nucleotide sequence: TGTGCCAGCATCGGGACAGGTAAAGAGCAGTACTTC.

This clone showed up just once. The CDR3 DNA is TGTGCCAGCAGTCCCAGGGGGAGTGAGCAGTTCTTC. As protein: CASSPRGSEQFF. The chain is built from TRBV6-6 and TRBJ2-1; 7 positions match TRBD1. CDR1 and CDR2 (germline): MNHNY, SVGAGI (reference sequence). With V trimmed by 5 bases and J by 9 bases, 4 bases remained unmatched. The CDR3 is 12 amino acids.